This T cell receptor beta chain was sequenced during a study of blood T cell repertoires in COVID-19. V shed 5 bases and J 0 bases; nucleotides not matched to a gene: 9. The CDR3 extends over 16 amino acids. Looked up from germline, CDR1 is SGHAT and CDR2 is FQNNGV. Allocation to cohorts depended on clinical history reported by the participants. This table comes from immunoSEQ multiplex PCR, and its TCRdb copy is limited to in-frame clones, with some not included. The sample yields 150,000 to 190,000 clones, about 80% seen once. The chain recombines TRBV11-2 with TRBJ1-1, with TRBD1 identical over 7 bases. What was sequenced was PBMCs or T cells enriched from blood (not recorded which). The source is a man aged 45-65 years who had recovered from COVID-19. CDR3 coding DNA: TGTGCCAGCAGCACCGACCAGGACAGGCTGAACACTGAAGCTTTCTTT. Translating it yields CASSTDQDRLNTEAFF.